These 12 T cell receptor beta chains originate from one sample sequenced in a study of shared clonotypes between healthy human individuals. The table came from immunoSEQ multiplex PCR; TCRdb's copy has only in-frame clones and leaves some out. The sample includes around 700,000 clones, about three quarters of them seen just once. The material sequenced was memory CD4+ T cells sorted from blood. This sample's subset: CD45RA-negative fraction. The receptors were gathered from a woman between 25 and 40 years old in good health.

This clone has a handful of counts. This sequence joins TRBV5-1 and TRBJ2-7; 7 bases fit TRBD2. In germline, CDR1 is SGHRS, CDR2 YFSETQ. Unmatched junction bases numbered 8, after V lost 2 bases and J lost 6 bases. This CDR3 comprises 14 residues. CDR3 region: CASSLESWGGEQYF. The CDR3 DNA follows: TGCGCCAGCAGCTTAGAAAGTTGGGGGGGCGAGCAGTACTTC.

CDR3 sequence (DNA): TGCGCCAGCAGCCTCGGTAACACCATATATTTT. This codes for CASSLGNTIYF. The rearrangement joins TRBV4-1 to TRBJ1-3, with D unclear. The V end was cut by 4 bases, the J end by 7 bases, with 5 bases between. The CDR3 covers 11 residues. Germline V CDR1 and CDR2: MGHRA, YSYEKL.

CDR3 DNA: TGCGCCAGCAGCCCCCCCTGGCAAACCAACCAAGAGACCCAGTACTTC. Translating it yields CASSPPWQTNQETQYF. The chain couples TRBV5-1 to TRBJ2-5; D not certain. The V end was cut by 4 bases, the J end by 0 bases, with 16 bases between. This CDR3 region has 16 residues. Germline lookup yields CDR1 SGHRS and CDR2 YFSETQ.

This clone has only a few counts. J is TRBJ1-3 and V is TRBV7-8, with unresolved D. Germline V gives CDR1 SGHVS, CDR2 FQNEAQ. The CDR3 has 14 residues. Trimming stripped 5 bases from V and 2 bases from J, with 10 bases between. The CDR3 DNA is TGTGCCAGCAGCGACTGGCCGGCTGGAAACACCATATATTTT. Translated, it gives CASSDWPAGNTIYF.

In its sample, this clone was seen a few times. This chain connects TRBV5-1 to TRBJ2-1; D ambiguous. Germline V gene lookup returns CDR1 SGHRS and CDR2 YFSETQ. CDR3 length: 14 amino acids. V was cut by 6 bases and J by 7 bases, with 17 bases left in between. The CDR3 nucleotides are TGCGCCAGCACCTCGACAAACCTCCCAAATGAGCAGTTCTTC. It translates to CASTSTNLPNEQFF.

This clone was seen once. This chain connects TRBV27 to TRBJ1-2; 7 bases are shared with TRBD1. Germline trimming cut 10 bases from V and 5 bases from J; bases unmatched to any gene: 19. Germline V gene data show CDR1 as MNHEY and CDR2 as SMNVEV (reference sequence). This CDR3 comprises 16 residues. CDR3 nucleotides: TGTGCCACTAGTCTGGTCGGGGCAGGGGGACTTTATGGCTACACCTTC. It is translated as CATSLVGAGGLYGYTF.

This clone was found a few times. V usage is TRBV10-3 and J usage is TRBJ1-3; no clear D gene. Germline CDR1 and CDR2: ENHRY and SYGVKD. This CDR3 has 13 amino acids. V was pared by 10 bases and J by 0 bases, with 10 bases between. The chain's CDR3 is CATEGDSGNTIYF. In DNA, the CDR3 is TGTGCCACCGAGGGAGACTCTGGAAACACCATATATTTT.

The chain couples TRBV6-5 to TRBJ1-5; D ambiguous. With 5 bases removed from V and 5 bases from J, the gap between germline ends came to 7 bases. This CDR3 comprises 12 residues. Germline CDR1 MNHEY, CDR2 SVGAGI. For the CDR3, the DNA is TGTGCCAGCAGTACCCGAGATCAGCCCCAGCATTTT. It codes for CASSTRDQPQHF.

The chain couples TRBV28 to TRBJ2-7; a possible D gene is TRBD2 (6 bases). The CDR3 is 15 amino acids. CDR1 is MDHEN, CDR2 SYDVKM, per germline. Deletions cut 3 bases from V and 0 bases from J, with 12 bases between. CDR3 DNA: TGTGCCAGCAGTTTTTCCGGGGGTCGCTCCTACGAGCAGTACTTC. Translated: CASSFSGGRSYEQYF.

The V call is TRBV28, the J call TRBJ2-7; possibly TRBD1 for D (6 bases). The V gene lost 6 bases and the J gene lost 3 bases, with 18 bases spanning the gap. The CDR3 length is 15 residues. CDR1 and CDR2 from the germline V gene are MDHEN and SYDVKM. The CDR3 is CASRSPRGSGYEQYF. Written as DNA, the CDR3 is TGTGCCAGCAGAAGCCCCAGGGGTTCGGGCTACGAGCAGTACTTC.

The V gene is TRBV2, the J gene TRBJ1-4; weak D call: TRBD1 (6 bases). Germline V gene sequence: CDR1 SNHLY, CDR2 FYNNEI. This CDR3 comprises 15 residues. Trimming shortened V by 6 bases and J by 3 bases, and 14 bases separated the two germline ends. The CDR3 DNA reads as TGTGCCAGCAGCCGTTTCCAGGGGTCTAATGAAAAACTGTTTTTT. Its translation: CASSRFQGSNEKLFF.

The chain uses TRBV6-1 and TRBJ1-2; 7 bases agree with TRBD1. The CDR3 has 13 amino acids. Losses at the gene ends were 8 bases for V and 1 base for J; bases not matched to a gene: 4. Germline V gene lookup returns CDR1 MNHNS and CDR2 SASEGT. The CDR3 nucleotides read TGTGCCAGCTCCGGGACAGTTAACTATGGCTACACCTTC. Translating it yields CASSGTVNYGYTF.